This entry concerns a single TCR beta chain. Primers used in a second PCR of roughly 6 to 12 cycles were a sample-barcoded 5' primer and a J-beta primer mix. MiXCR, run by TCRdb on the 5' RACE reads, gives a single entry per CDR3 protein. This sample carries about 670,000 distinct CDR3 sequences, over 40% of them seen once, and the ten largest clones take 13%. Isolation recovered at least 6.5 million PBMCs from every sample. Total RNA, at least 6 micrograms per sample, came from PBMCs. This specimen belongs to a study of blood T cells in healthy people across ages. Specimen: blood. This TCR derives from a woman of 80 years or more in good health.

The CDR3 sequence: CASSPYSSGETQYF. The CDR3 DNA follows: TGTGCCAGCAGTCCATATTCTAGCGGGGAGACCCAGTACTTC. The chain joins TRBV27 to TRBJ2-7; 8 bases are a match to TRBD2. The J call may be incorrect, as the DNA end agrees better with TRBJ2-5. This CDR3 is built from 14 residues. The germline CDR1 and CDR2 sequences are MNHEY and SMNVEV (reference sequence).